These T cell receptor beta chains were read from a single sample in a study of radiotherapy plus CTLA-4 blockade in lung cancer. Generated by immunoSEQ multiplex PCR, the TCRdb table keeps only in-frame clones and is missing some. The table lists about 40,000 clones, about 77% of them singletons. The sample was peripheral blood, taken from a patient treated with radiotherapy plus ipilimumab. These receptors were collected from a human donor with non-small cell lung cancer who had stable disease on radiotherapy plus ipilimumab. Each CDR3 is given with its conserved first and last residue. The order of the fields is clone size, D gene, J gene, V gene, CDR3 protein, CDR3 DNA. A D gene is named only where the DNA matches it firmly. Size tells how often a clone was seen (once, few, many) or the class of an expanded clone, and some rows leave it out.

few,TRBD1,TRBJ2-7,TRBV27,CASSLEGQGRAEQYF,TGTGCCAGCAGTTTAGAGGGACAGGGACGAGCCGAGCAGTACTTC
.,TRBD2,TRBJ2-2,TRBV5-1,CASSLERGARTGELFF,TGCGCCAGCAGCTTGGAGCGGGGGGCTCGCACCGGGGAGCTGTTTTTT
few,TRBD1,TRBJ1-1,TRBV15,CATSRDQGTGGAEAFF,TGTGCCACCAGCAGAGATCAGGGGACAGGAGGGGCTGAAGCTTTCTTT
.,.,TRBJ1-2,TRBV5-1,CASSLGAQGNYGYTF,TGCGCCAGCAGCTTGGGTGCCCAGGGAAATTATGGCTACACCTTC
.,TRBD1,TRBJ1-5,TRBV19,CASSTSGTVYSNQPQHF,TGTGCCAGTAGTACCTCCGGGACAGTGTATAGCAATCAGCCCCAGCATTTT
.,TRBD1,TRBJ2-3,TRBV18,CASFREPGTGGHTQYF,TGTGCCAGCTTCCGGGAACCCGGGACAGGGGGCCACACGCAGTATTTT
.,TRBD2,TRBJ2-3,TRBV5-1,CASSSGLAGSTDTQYF,TGCGCCAGCAGCTCGGGACTAGCGGGTAGCACAGATACGCAGTATTTT
.,.,TRBJ2-7,TRBV6-1,CASSDDRSSYEQYF,TGTGCCAGCAGTGATGATAGGAGCTCCTACGAGCAGTACTTC
few,.,TRBJ2-5,TRBV5-1,CASSLGVTGAWGETQYF,TGCGCCAGCAGCTTGGGTGTGACAGGTGCTTGGGGAGAGACCCAGTACTTC
.,.,TRBJ1-6,TRBV5-5,CASSVNRVSPLHF,TGTGCCAGCAGCGTAAACCGGGTTTCACCCCTCCACTTT
.,.,TRBJ2-3,TRBV5-5,CASSLDPWAASGTDTQYF,TGTGCCAGCAGCTTAGACCCTTGGGCAGCCTCGGGCACAGATACGCAGTATTTT
.,.,TRBJ1-6,TRBV2,CASSEIQSYNSPLHF,TGTGCCAGCAGTGAAATTCAGTCCTATAATTCACCCCTCCACTTT
.,.,TRBJ1-2,TRBV19,CASTANYGYTF,TGTGCCAGTACAGCTAACTATGGCTACACCTTC
once,TRBD1,TRBJ1-6,TRBV5-8,CASSLVQGGSPLHF,TGTGCCAGCAGCTTGGTTCAGGGGGGTTCACCCCTCCACTTT
.,.,TRBJ2-5,TRBV14,CASSQGGARGQETQYF,TGTGCCAGCAGCCAAGGAGGCGCTAGGGGCCAAGAGACCCAGTACTTC
once,.,TRBJ1-2,TRBV7-9,CASSLGGNYGYTF,TGTGCCAGCAGCTTAGGCGGTAACTATGGCTACACCTTC
.,.,TRBJ2-2,TRBV19,CASSIGGAGELFF,TGTGCCAGTAGTATAGGGGGGGCCGGGGAGCTGTTTTTT
once,.,TRBJ1-1,TRBV7-9,CASSRPGATEAFF,TGTGCCAGCAGCAGACCAGGGGCCACTGAAGCTTTCTTT
once,TRBD1,TRBJ2-1,TRBV4-1,CASSPLDRGLTNEQFF,TGCGCCAGCAGCCCACTCGACAGGGGGCTGACCAATGAGCAGTTCTTC
once,.,TRBJ2-3,TRBV10-3,CAIGGTSTDTQYF,TGTGCCATCGGGGGGACCAGCACAGATACGCAGTATTTT
few,TRBD2,TRBJ2-3,TRBV15,CASQSFPLAASTDTQYF,TGTGCCTCACAGTCCTTTCCACTAGCGGCGAGCACAGATACGCAGTATTTT
.,TRBD2,TRBJ2-5,TRBV7-2,CASSRQAGEETQYF,TGTGCCAGCAGCCGTCAGGCGGGGGAAGAGACCCAGTACTTC
.,.,TRBJ1-4,TRBV11-1,CASSYGGNNEKLFF,TGTGCCAGCAGCTACGGGGGGAATAATGAAAAACTGTTTTTT
.,TRBD1,TRBJ2-5,TRBV5-8,CASSLGQGKETQYF,TGTGCCAGCAGCTTGGGACAGGGCAAGGAGACCCAGTACTTC
.,.,TRBJ2-7,TRBV15,CATSRGPTGAGYEQYF,TGTGCCACCAGCAGAGGGCCCACAGGAGCGGGCTACGAGCAGTACTTC
once,.,TRBJ1-1,TRBV6-5,CASNSWEDDEASF,TGTGCCAGCAATTCTTGGGAGGACGACGAAGCTTCCTTT
.,.,TRBJ1-1,TRBV15,CATSLQGNTEAFF,TGTGCCACCAGCCTACAGGGGAACACTGAAGCTTTCTTT
.,TRBD1,TRBJ1-2,TRBV28,CASSVGQNYGYTF,TGTGCCAGCAGTGTGGGACAGAACTATGGCTACACCTTC
.,.,TRBJ1-6,TRBV11-2,CATGRGRGDSPLHF,TGTGCCACTGGTCGGGGTCGCGGGGATTCACCCCTCCACTTT
.,TRBD1,TRBJ1-2,TRBV5-1,CASSSGTGANGYTF,TGCGCCAGCAGCTCGGGGACAGGGGCCAATGGCTACACCTTC
.,TRBD1,TRBJ1-2,TRBV6-5,CASRGTGGNYGYTF,TGTGCCAGCAGAGGGACAGGGGGCAACTATGGCTACACCTTC
few,.,TRBJ2-7,TRBV10-2,CASTGRDYEQYF,TGCGCCAGCACGGGCAGGGACTACGAGCAGTACTTC
.,.,TRBJ2-1,TRBV10-2,CASSPGTPSYNEQFF,TGCGCCAGCAGCCCCGGGACTCCGTCCTACAATGAGCAGTTCTTC
.,.,TRBJ1-2,TRBV7-8,CASSAQGSFYGYTF,TGTGCCAGCAGCGCCCAGGGAAGCTTCTATGGCTACACCTTC
.,TRBD1,TRBJ1-5,TRBV18,CASSPDRGGNQPQHF,TGTGCCAGCTCACCAGACAGGGGGGGCAATCAGCCCCAGCATTTT
.,TRBD1,TRBJ2-5,TRBV29-1,CSVAPGGLQETQYF,TGCAGCGTTGCCCCAGGGGGTCTCCAAGAGACCCAGTACTTC
few,TRBD2,TRBJ2-7,TRBV19,CASSIRTSGGAAYEQYF,TGTGCCAGTAGTATACGGACTAGCGGGGGGGCCGCGTACGAGCAGTACTTC
.,TRBD2,TRBJ2-2,TRBV5-1,CASILLAGSTGELFF,TGCGCCAGCATCCTTCTAGCGGGGAGTACCGGGGAGCTGTTTTTT
few,.,TRBJ2-7,TRBV5-1,CASSNRVYEQYF,TGCGCCAGCAGCAACAGGGTCTACGAGCAGTACTTC
few,.,TRBJ1-2,TRBV6-5,CASSNRLGYTF,TGTGCCAGCAGCAACAGGCTTGGCTACACCTTC
.,.,TRBJ1-2,TRBV4-1,CASSQPQGGRYGYTF,TGCGCCAGCAGCCAACCCCAGGGTGGTCGCTATGGCTACACCTTC
.,.,TRBJ1-2,TRBV6-1,CASSEVRVGGYTF,TGTGCCAGCAGTGAAGTGAGGGTTGGAGGCTACACCTTC
.,.,TRBJ2-7,TRBV11-1,CASSLAGEDGQYF,TGTGCCAGCAGCTTAGCGGGGGAGGATGGGCAGTACTTC
.,.,TRBJ1-1,TRBV29-1,CSVALRYDRRSAEAFF,TGCAGCGTAGCCTTGAGGTACGACAGGAGGAGCGCTGAAGCTTTCTTT
.,.,TRBJ2-1,TRBV27,CASIGTPPYGEQFF,TGTGCCAGCATAGGGACTCCGCCTTACGGTGAGCAGTTCTTC